The 18 T cell receptor beta chains below come from one sample, sequenced in a study of blood T cells in healthy people across ages. With a J-beta primer mix and a sample-barcoded 5' primer, a second PCR ran roughly 7 to 11 cycles. One entry per CDR3 protein, called by TCRdb with MiXCR from the 5' RACE reads. The sample contains 800,000 or so distinct CDR3 sequences, about half of which appear only once. The sample consisted of blood. These receptors came from a man older than 75 in good health.

This chain links TRBV27 with TRBJ2-4; 8 nucleotides agree with TRBD1. Germline V gives CDR1 MNHEY, CDR2 SMNVEV (reference sequence). Losses at the gene ends were 5 bases for V and 13 bases for J; bases not matched to a gene: 10. The CDR3 covers 13 residues. CDR3 region: CASSRDRFGEQYF. The CDR3, as DNA: TGTGCCAGCAGTCGGGACAGGTTCGGAGAGCAGTACTTC.

V usage is TRBV29-1 and J usage is TRBJ2-5, with 7 bases aligning to TRBD1. The length of the CDR3 is 11 residues. The germline V gene has CDR1 SQVTM and CDR2 ANQGSEA. J gave up 2 bases and V 8 bases, and 2 bases lay outside the gene matches. The CDR3 here is CSTGQQETQYF. The CDR3 region has the DNA TGCAGCACGGGACAGCAAGAGACCCAGTACTTC.

The rearrangement links TRBV7-9 to TRBJ2-2; TRBD2 aligns across 8 bases. Per germline, CDR1 SEHNR and CDR2 FQNEAQ (reference sequence). J lost 3 bases, V lost 3 bases, and 3 bases had no gene match. The CDR3 spans 15 residues. The CDR3 region is CASSFQREYTGELFF. CDR3 in DNA: TGTGCCAGCAGCTTCCAGCGGGAGTACACCGGGGAGCTGTTTTTT.

The CDR3: CSARRINGGSKAFF. The CDR3 DNA reads TGCAGTGCTAGGAGGATTAATGGGGGCAGTAAAGCTTTCTTT. The chain combines TRBV20-1 with TRBJ1-1, with D possibly TRBD1 on 6 matching bases. Trimming took 3 bases from V and 9 from J, leaving 20 bases between them. Germline values: CDR1 DFQATT, CDR2 SNEGSKA (reference sequence). This CDR3 spans 14 amino acids.

There are a few counts of this clonotype. The genes are TRBV7-2 and TRBJ2-1; maybe TRBD2 (5 bases). This CDR3 is 15 amino acids long. Trimming removed 5 bases at V and 0 bases at J, with 11 bases between. Germline lookup yields CDR1 SGHTA and CDR2 FQGNSA. The CDR3 DNA reads TGTGCCAGCAGCAGGGAGAGGAGCTCCTACAATGAGCAGTTCTTC. This encodes CASSRERSSYNEQFF.

This clonotype has just a few counts. The chain is built from TRBV12-3 or TRBV12-4 and TRBJ2-2; a possible D gene is TRBD1 (5 bases). Between the trimmed V and J ends, which lost 7 bases and 2 bases, there was a span of 11 bases. CDR3 length equals 14 residues. CDR3 in DNA: TGTGCCAGCACCTTGACAGTCAACACCGGGGAGCTGTTTTTT. Translating gives CASTLTVNTGELFF.

This clonotype has just one count. The rearrangement links TRBV20-1 to TRBJ2-4; tentatively, D is TRBD1 (7 bases). The J call may be wrong; the DNA end is better matched by TRBJ2-7. Germline V gives CDR1 DFQATT, CDR2 SNEGSKA (reference sequence). This CDR3 has 15 residues. The CDR3 protein is CSARDSGGSTYEQYF. For the CDR3, the DNA is TGCAGTGCTAGAGATTCAGGGGGGTCCACCTACGAGCAGTACTTC.

This rearrangement joins TRBV12-3 or TRBV12-4 to TRBJ2-3; D might be TRBD2 (5 bases). The CDR3 runs to 14 residues. The V end lost 6 bases, the J end lost 0 bases, and 10 bases lay between the germline ends. The CDR3 spells CASRGRTSTDTQYF. DNA of the CDR3: TGTGCCAGCAGAGGGAGAACTAGCACAGATACGCAGTATTTT.

Details on this clonotype: Possible read error: a much larger clone is one base away. The chain carries TRBV29-1 and TRBJ2-4; 7 bases are shared with TRBD1. Germline V gene sequence: CDR1 SQVTM, CDR2 ANQGSEA. The CDR3 covers 14 residues. The DNA of the CDR3 is TGCGGCACCACCGGGGACAGCCAGCTTGGTAGGCAGTACTTC. As protein: CGTTGDSQLGRQYF.

The chain links TRBV9 to TRBJ2-2, with no clear D. This CDR3 has 17 residues. CDR1 SGDLS and CDR2 YYNGEE come from the germline V gene. V gave up 3 bases and J gave up 4 bases, with 19 bases separating them. In nucleotides, the CDR3 is TGTGCCAGCAGCGGACCCCGTGGGCTTGCGAGCACCGGGGAGCTGTTTTTT. Amino acid sequence: CASSGPRGLASTGELFF.

This clonotype was picked up one time. This sequence joins TRBV10-3 and TRBJ2-5; maybe TRBD1 (6 bases). V lost 6 bases to trimming and J lost 1 base, with 9 bases between them. Germline assignment: CDR1 ENHRY and CDR2 SYGVKD. The CDR3 runs to 13 residues. The CDR3, as DNA: TGTGCCATCAGCAGGGGTACCCAAGAGACCCAGTACTTC. The encoded protein is CAISRGTQETQYF.

This rearrangement joins TRBV5-1 to TRBJ2-2; 8 bases are shared with TRBD2. Germline V gene sequence: CDR1 SGHRS, CDR2 YFSETQ. With V trimmed by 5 bases and J by 0 bases, 9 bases remained unmatched. This CDR3 spans 17 amino acids. The CDR3 spells CASRPTSGVSNTGELFF. CDR3 in DNA: TGCGCCAGCAGGCCCACTAGCGGAGTTTCGAACACCGGGGAGCTGTTTTTT.

This clonotype has ten or more counts. The chain has TRBV14 and TRBJ1-6; 9 nucleotides line up with TRBD1. Germline V CDR1 and CDR2: SGHDN, FVKESK. The CDR3 covers 14 residues. Losses at the gene ends were 4 bases for V and 6 bases for J; bases not matched to a gene: 1. CDR3 loop: CASSLTGGNSPLHF. DNA of the CDR3: TGTGCCAGCAGCCTGACAGGGGGTAATTCACCCCTCCACTTT.

DNA for the CDR3: TGTGCCAGCAGTACCCACAGCCAAGGAGGGGTGCAGTACTTC. Protein product: CASSTHSQGGVQYF. This chain connects TRBV12-3 or TRBV12-4 to TRBJ2-7, with D tentatively TRBD2 (6 bases). The CDR3 has 14 amino acids. V was pared by 5 bases and J by 9 bases, with 20 bases between.

This clonotype was observed a handful of times. V is TRBV6-2 or TRBV6-3 and J is TRBJ2-3, with a weak D call TRBD2 (6 bases). The V gene's germline CDR1 is MNHEY and CDR2 SVGEGT. This CDR3 region has 16 residues. V lost 8 bases, J lost 4 bases, and 22 bases lay in between. The CDR3 sequence is CASRLFGRESADTQYF. CDR3 sequence (DNA): TGTGCCAGCCGGCTCTTTGGGCGGGAAAGTGCAGATACGCAGTATTTT.

Only a few counts were recorded for this clonotype. The chain employs TRBV20-1 and TRBJ2-3; D gene unclear. The CDR3 covers 11 residues. Germline lookup yields CDR1 DFQATT and CDR2 SNEGSKA (reference sequence). V was cut by 3 bases and J by 4 bases, with 5 bases left in between. The CDR3 here is CSASLPDTQYF. The CDR3 DNA is TGCAGTGCTAGTCTTCCAGATACGCAGTATTTT.

In the case of this clonotype: A clone one base away is much larger, so this may be a read error. V usage is TRBV7-3 and J usage is TRBJ2-1; TRBD2 agrees at 12 bases. Germline V gene data show CDR1 as SGHTA and CDR2 as FQGTGA. The CDR3 extends over 15 amino acids. After removal of 5 bases from V and 7 bases from J, the junction contained 6 bases not matched to a gene. CDR3 region: CASSPQTSGRNEQFF. The CDR3 nucleotides are TGTGCCAGCAGCCCACAGACTAGCGGGAGAAATGAGCAGTTCTTC.

The V and J genes are TRBV29-1 and TRBJ2-7; 10 nucleotides align to TRBD1. V lost 3 bases and J lost 2; bases outside the gene matches: 4. This CDR3 has 14 residues. CDR1 SQVTM and CDR2 ANQGSEA come from the germline V gene. The CDR3 nucleotides are TGCAGCGTTGATTCCGGGACAGGGGCCTACGAGCAGTACTTC. Translating gives CSVDSGTGAYEQYF.